The present entry profiles one T cell receptor beta chain with its context. Its antigen is not known. People who had autoimmune disease history or systemic immunosuppression were excluded. Sampled blood was obtained at baseline, cycle 4 day 1, and cycle 7 day 1. Produced via immunoSEQ multiplex PCR; TCRdb's table is partial and in-frame only. The table records 98,000 or so clones, 91% of them present only once. This sample was taken from a study of OX40 agonist ivuxolimab in advanced cancers. Study outcomes and limitations: Among the least clonally expanded were partial responders at 0.1-3.0 mg/kg. At 0.1 to 3.0 mg/kg and by week 6, CD4+ and CD8+ T cells in the blood had expanded clonally.

The CDR3 extends over 12 amino acids. Trimming shortened V by 6 bases and J by 2 bases, and 7 bases separated the two germline ends. Germline CDR1 reads MNHNY; CDR2 reads SVGAGI (reference sequence). Sequencing was performed on CD4+ or CD8+ T cells sorted from blood, taken in a trial of the OX40 agonist ivuxolimab. V and J are TRBV6-6 and TRBJ1-1, with D tentatively TRBD1 (6 bases). This clonotype was obtained from an adult with an advanced solid tumor such as melanoma, head and neck, liver or kidney cancer. The CDR3 DNA reads as TGTGCCAGCAGACAGGGCAACACTGAAGCTTTCTTT. This gives the protein CASRQGNTEAFF.